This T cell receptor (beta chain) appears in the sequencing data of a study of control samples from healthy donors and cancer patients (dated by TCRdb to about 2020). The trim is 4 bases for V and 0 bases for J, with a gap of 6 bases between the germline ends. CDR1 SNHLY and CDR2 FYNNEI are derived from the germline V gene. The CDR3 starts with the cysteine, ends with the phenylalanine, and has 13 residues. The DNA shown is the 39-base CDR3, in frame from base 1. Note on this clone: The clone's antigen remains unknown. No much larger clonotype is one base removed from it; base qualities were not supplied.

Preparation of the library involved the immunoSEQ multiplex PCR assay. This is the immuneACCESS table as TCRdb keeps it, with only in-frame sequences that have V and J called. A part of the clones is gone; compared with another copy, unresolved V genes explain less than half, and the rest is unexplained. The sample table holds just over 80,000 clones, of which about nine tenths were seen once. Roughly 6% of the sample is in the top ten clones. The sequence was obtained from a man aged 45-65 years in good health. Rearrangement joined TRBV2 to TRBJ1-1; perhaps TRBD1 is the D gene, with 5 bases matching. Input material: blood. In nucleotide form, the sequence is TGTGCCAGCAGTGGACAGTTGAACACTGAAGCTTTCTTT. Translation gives CASSGQLNTEAFF. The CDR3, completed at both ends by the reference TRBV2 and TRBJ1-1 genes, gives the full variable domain EPEVTQTPSHQVTQMGQEVILRCVPISNHLYFYWYRQILGQKVEFLVSFYNNEISEKSEIFDDQFSVERPDGSNFTLKIRSTKLEDSAMYFCASSGQLNTEAFFGQGTRLTVV.